What follows describes a single T cell receptor (beta chain). For the second PCR, which ran for about 6 to 11 cycles, a sample-barcoded 5' primer and a J-beta primer mix were used. TCRdb ran MiXCR on the 5' RACE reads and lists one entry per CDR3 protein. In the table there are 800,000 or so distinct CDR3 sequences, 25% of which are singletons. This sample was included in a study of blood T cells in healthy people across ages. V lost 4 bases and J lost 1; bases outside the gene matches: 3. This CDR3 comprises 13 residues. Germline V gene lookup returns CDR1 DFQATT and CDR2 SNEGSKA (reference sequence). The same sample was also studied in work on T cells of mothers and their children.

V and J are TRBV20-1 and TRBJ2-5; 7 nucleotides agree with TRBD1. Material for sequencing was blood. This clonotype originated in a boy aged 5 to 17 in good health. The CDR3 sequence is CSANRDSQETQYF. The CDR3 DNA is TGCAGTGCTAACCGGGACAGCCAAGAGACCCAGTACTTC.